These T cell receptor beta chains were read from a single sample in a study of identical twins. TCRdb reprocessed the 5' RACE reads via MiXCR and lists one record per CDR3 protein. Of 350,000 or so distinct CDR3 sequences listed, approximately 10% are singletons. Source material: naive T cells sorted from blood. The receptors derive from a woman between 50 and 59 years old in good health. Each CDR3 is given with its conserved first and last residue. D genes are given only for firm matches. Clone sizes are given selectively: once, few, many, or a class where the clone is expanded.

v_gene	d_gene	abundance	j_gene	CDR3aa	CDR3nt
TRBV12-3/TRBV12-4	TRBD1	many	TRBJ1-5	CASSVQGATQPQHF	TGTGCCAGCAGCGTACAGGGGGCGACTCAGCCCCAGCATTTT
TRBV7-6	TRBD2	NA	TRBJ2-1	CASSLRGGNNEQFF	TGTGCCAGCAGCTTGCGGGGGGGTAACAATGAGCAGTTCTTC
TRBV5-1	NA	NA	TRBJ2-1	CASSLDTRGLLGNEQFF	TGCGCCAGCAGCTTGGACACCAGAGGCCTCCTTGGGAATGAGCAGTTCTTC
TRBV20-1	NA	many	TRBJ2-3	CSARGGASEADTQYF	TGCAGTGCTAGAGGTGGGGCTAGCGAGGCAGATACGCAGTATTTT
TRBV19	NA	NA	TRBJ2-1	CASSKSRGQNPQFF	TGTGCCAGTAGTAAGAGTCGGGGGCAAAACCCCCAGTTCTTC
TRBV14	TRBD2	NA	TRBJ2-5	CASSLGTSVTETQYF	TGTGCCAGCAGCCTCGGGACTAGCGTTACAGAGACCCAGTACTTC
TRBV14	NA	few	TRBJ1-1	CASSQARDPTYTEAFF	TGTGCCAGCAGCCAAGCGAGGGACCCTACTTACACTGAAGCTTTCTTT
TRBV5-1	TRBD2	few	TRBJ2-3	CASMRLAEPSGTDTQYF	TGCGCCAGCATGCGGCTAGCGGAACCCTCTGGCACAGATACGCAGTATTTT
TRBV12-3/TRBV12-4	NA	NA	TRBJ2-7	CASSLEGIRGEQYF	TGTGCCAGCAGTCTTGAAGGGATCAGAGGGGAGCAGTACTTC
TRBV3-1	TRBD2	many	TRBJ2-1	CASSRELAGGNNEQFF	TGTGCCAGCAGCCGCGAACTAGCGGGGGGGAACAATGAGCAGTTCTTC
TRBV4-1	NA	many	TRBJ2-2	CASSHDPGGRASGELFF	TGCGCCAGCAGCCATGACCCAGGGGGGCGGGCGTCCGGGGAGCTGTTTTTT
TRBV14	NA	NA	TRBJ2-5	CASSQEGEEETQYF	TGTGCCAGCAGCCAAGAAGGGGAGGAAGAGACCCAGTACTTC
TRBV5-1	TRBD2	few	TRBJ2-5	CASSLTGLAGETQYF	TGCGCCAGCAGCTTGACGGGACTAGCGGGAGAGACCCAGTACTTC
TRBV27	TRBD1	NA	TRBJ1-1	CASSFPGQGARAFF	TGTGCCAGCAGTTTTCCGGGACAGGGGGCTAGGGCTTTCTTT
TRBV20-1	NA	few	TRBJ1-4	CSARDLPTSNEKLFF	TGCAGTGCTAGAGATCTGCCAACTTCTAATGAAAAACTGTTTTTT
TRBV29-1	NA	many	TRBJ2-5	CSARPWGGPQETQYF	TGCAGCGCTAGACCATGGGGGGGGCCTCAAGAGACCCAGTACTTC
TRBV3-1	NA	NA	TRBJ2-7	CASSPGTKAYEQYF	TGTGCCAGCAGTCCCGGGACCAAAGCCTACGAGCAGTACTTC
TRBV19	NA	NA	TRBJ1-1	CASSIGDINTEAFF	TGTGCCAGTAGTATAGGTGACATTAACACTGAAGCTTTCTTT
TRBV29-1	NA	few	TRBJ2-1	CSTYVNEQFF	TGCAGCACTTACGTAAATGAGCAGTTCTTC
TRBV5-1	NA	many	TRBJ1-2	CASSPDDRSYGYTF	TGCGCCAGCAGCCCAGACGACAGGAGCTATGGCTACACCTTC
TRBV30	TRBD2	NA	TRBJ2-1	CAWSVLQRGPFLEQFF	TGTGCCTGGAGTGTACTGCAGCGGGGGCCGTTCCTCGAGCAGTTCTTC
TRBV11-2	TRBD1	NA	TRBJ1-1	CASSDRQGRTEAFF	TGTGCCAGCAGCGATCGACAGGGTAGGACTGAAGCTTTCTTT
TRBV5-1	TRBD1	NA	TRBJ2-7	CASSLRGQGPYEQYF	TGCGCCAGCAGCTTACGGGGACAGGGTCCCTACGAGCAGTACTTC
TRBV6-6	TRBD2	many	TRBJ2-1	CASRGTSGRATYNEQFF	TGTGCCAGCAGGGGGACTAGCGGGAGGGCCACCTACAATGAGCAGTTCTTC
TRBV7-9	TRBD2	few	TRBJ2-5	CASSLALAGGETQYF	TGTGCCAGCAGCTTAGCACTAGCGGGGGGAGAGACCCAGTACTTC
TRBV14	NA	NA	TRBJ1-1	CASSHIRQANTEAFF	TGTGCCAGCAGCCATATTCGACAGGCTAACACTGAAGCTTTCTTT
TRBV2	NA	NA	TRBJ2-4	CASMSQGSTIQYF	TGTGCCAGCATGTCCCAAGGGTCAACCATTCAGTACTTC
TRBV29-1	NA	few	TRBJ2-1	CSVDRTISFRNEQFF	TGCAGCGTTGACAGGACCATTAGTTTTAGGAATGAGCAGTTCTTC
TRBV14	TRBD1	few	TRBJ2-3	CASSGTGYTDTQYF	TGTGCCAGCAGCGGGACAGGGTACACAGATACGCAGTATTTT
TRBV27	TRBD2	NA	TRBJ2-3	CASSWTGGPGTQYF	TGTGCCAGCAGTTGGACGGGAGGGCCGGGTACGCAGTATTTT
TRBV7-2	NA	few	TRBJ2-1	CASSLVLVGEQFF	TGTGCCAGCAGCTTAGTGTTAGTTGGTGAGCAGTTCTTC
TRBV4-1	NA	NA	TRBJ2-5	CASSQAQKETQYF	TGCGCCAGCAGCCAAGCGCAGAAAGAGACCCAGTACTTC
TRBV30	NA	few	TRBJ2-1	CAWSSGRNEQFF	TGTGCCTGGAGCTCGGGTAGAAACGAGCAGTTCTTC
TRBV7-8	NA	NA	TRBJ2-1	CASSSSRLGWSYNEQFF	TGTGCCAGCAGCTCGAGCAGACTGGGATGGTCCTACAATGAGCAGTTCTTC
TRBV6-5	NA	many	TRBJ2-1	CASSYSDPSVDEQFF	TGTGCCAGCAGTTATTCGGACCCCTCTGTGGATGAGCAGTTCTTC
TRBV28	NA	NA	TRBJ2-2	CASTPISGRGTGELFF	TGTGCCAGCACCCCAATCTCCGGTCGAGGCACCGGGGAGCTGTTTTTT
TRBV6-2/TRBV6-3	NA	NA	TRBJ2-6	CASSRESFSGANVLTF	TGTGCCAGCTCCAGGGAATCTTTCTCTGGGGCCAACGTCCTGACTTTC
TRBV5-6	TRBD2	NA	TRBJ2-1	CASSYGGLAGVSNEQFF	TGTGCCAGCAGCTATGGAGGACTAGCGGGAGTCAGCAATGAGCAGTTCTTC
TRBV7-9	NA	many	TRBJ2-7	CASRKGTGLNEQYF	TGTGCCAGCAGGAAGGGTACAGGTCTAAACGAGCAGTACTTC
TRBV20-1	NA	many	TRBJ1-6	CSARDRPGIDSPLHF	TGCAGTGCTAGAGATCGGCCAGGGATTGATTCACCCCTCCACTTT
TRBV10-3	NA	many	TRBJ2-1	CATRAGPGYNEQFF	TGTGCCACCAGAGCGGGTCCAGGTTACAATGAGCAGTTCTTC
TRBV5-1	TRBD1	many	TRBJ1-5	CASSLEGTGNGQPQHF	TGCGCCAGCAGCTTGGAGGGGACAGGGAATGGGCAGCCCCAGCATTTT
TRBV12-5	NA	few	TRBJ1-2	CASGLVSGYVGAVSGYTF	TGTGCTAGTGGTTTGGTATCGGGGTATGTCGGGGCCGTAAGCGGCTACACCTTC
TRBV5-1	NA	many	TRBJ2-1	CASSLGPRASSYNEQFF	TGCGCCAGCAGCTTGGGTCCCAGGGCTTCGTCCTACAATGAGCAGTTCTTC
TRBV30	NA	NA	TRBJ2-2	CAWSMGPNTGELFF	TGTGCCTGGAGTATGGGGCCTAACACCGGGGAGCTGTTTTTT
TRBV5-1	NA	NA	TRBJ2-1	CASSFYGNNEQFF	TGCGCCAGCAGCTTTTACGGGAACAATGAGCAGTTCTTC
TRBV29-1	TRBD1	NA	TRBJ2-7	CSAGDSGYEQYF	TGCAGCGCAGGGGACAGCGGTTACGAGCAGTACTTC
TRBV3-1	TRBD2	few	TRBJ2-6	CASSQDWRGTGANVLTF	TGTGCCAGCAGCCAAGATTGGCGGGGGACTGGGGCCAACGTCCTGACTTTC
TRBV24-1	NA	many	TRBJ2-5	CATADGLQETQYF	TGTGCCACCGCCGACGGGCTACAAGAGACCCAGTACTTC
TRBV20-1	TRBD2	many	TRBJ2-1	CSAPSSRTSGFYNEQFF	TGCAGTGCTCCTTCATCTAGGACTAGCGGCTTCTACAATGAGCAGTTCTTC
TRBV27	NA	few	TRBJ2-6	CASSLEGAGSGANVLTF	TGTGCCAGCAGTTTGGAGGGGGCGGGCTCTGGGGCCAACGTCCTGACTTTC